The rows below give T cell receptor beta chains drawn from one sample of a study of control samples from healthy donors and cancer patients. Libraries were prepared by immunoSEQ multiplex PCR; TCRdb keeps only in-frame clonotypes and omits some of them. The sample lists 100,000 to 150,000 clones, 87% occurring once. Sequenced material: blood. The receptors were sampled from a man aged 55 to 70 in good health. The CDR3 runs from the conserved cysteine through the conserved F or W. D genes are given only for firm matches. Expanded clones are given a class, and other clones once, few, many or no size at all.

TRBV6-6	TRBJ2-6	TRBD1	NA	CASRPGQGILSGANVLTF	TGTGCCAGCCGTCCGGGACAGGGAATCCTCTCTGGGGCCAACGTCCTGACTTTC
TRBV18	TRBJ1-3	NA	NA	CASSPGTVMTPSGNTIYF	TGTGCCAGCTCACCAGGGACCGTTATGACACCCTCTGGAAACACCATATATTTT
TRBV5-6	TRBJ1-2	TRBD1	NA	CASSLYGTVYGYTF	TGTGCCAGCAGCTTGTACGGGACAGTCTATGGCTACACCTTC
TRBV27	TRBJ2-2	NA	NA	CASRQTGFTGELFF	TGTGCCAGCAGGCAGACAGGATTCACCGGGGAGCTGTTTTTT
TRBV19	TRBJ2-3	TRBD2	NA	CASSMSALAGAGTQYF	TGTGCCAGTAGTATGTCGGCACTAGCGGGGGCCGGTACGCAGTATTTT
TRBV2	TRBJ2-3	NA	NA	CAACKGTGSTDTQYF	TGTGCCGCTTGTAAAGGGACTGGAAGCACAGATACGCAGTATTTT
TRBV6-5	TRBJ2-6	NA	NA	CASTGMPSGANVLTF	TGTGCCAGCACAGGGATGCCCTCTGGGGCCAACGTCCTGACTTTC
TRBV5-1	TRBJ2-7	NA	once	CASSLVLSYEQYF	TGCGCCAGCAGCTTGGTTCTAAGCTACGAGCAGTACTTC
TRBV11-2	TRBJ2-7	TRBD2	NA	CASSWAGTSGVEQYF	TGTGCCAGCAGCTGGGCCGGGACTAGCGGGGTTGAGCAGTACTTC
TRBV9	TRBJ1-3	NA	NA	CASSVSVSGNTIYF	TGTGCCAGCAGCGTAAGTGTCTCTGGAAACACCATATATTTT
TRBV7-3	TRBJ2-7	NA	NA	CASSLSGGAYEQYF	TGTGCCAGCAGCTTAAGTGGGGGAGCCTACGAGCAGTACTTC
TRBV3-1/TRBV3-2	TRBJ1-2	NA	NA	CASSQDGGPYGYTF	TGTGCCAGCAGCCAAGATGGGGGCCCCTATGGCTACACCTTC
TRBV7-2	TRBJ1-6	TRBD1	few	CASSSQGQSNSPLHF	TGTGCCAGCAGCTCGCAGGGACAGTCTAATTCACCCCTCCACTTT
TRBV21-1	TRBJ1-4	NA	NA	CASKHYRGNGKLFF	TGTGCCAGCAAGCACTACAGGGGGAACGGAAAACTGTTTTTT
TRBV6-5	TRBJ1-2	NA	NA	CVSIGTEGYGYTF	TGTGTCAGCATCGGAACCGAGGGCTATGGCTACACCTTC
TRBV4-1	TRBJ2-5	NA	NA	CASSQDGGGLGTQYF	TGCGCCAGCAGCCAAGACGGGGGTGGATTGGGGACCCAGTACTTC
TRBV5-6	TRBJ1-3	TRBD1	NA	CASSLVDRGPGNTIYF	TGTGCCAGCAGCCTGGTAGACAGGGGGCCCGGAAACACCATATATTTT
TRBV12-3/TRBV12-4	TRBJ1-2	NA	NA	CASSASRAYTF	TGTGCCAGCAGCGCCTCCCGTGCCTACACCTTC
TRBV19	TRBJ1-5	TRBD1	NA	CASIQQGAHQPQHF	TGTGCCAGTATACAACAGGGGGCTCATCAGCCCCAGCATTTT
TRBV5-1	TRBJ2-2	TRBD1	once	CASSWTGGAVTGELFF	TGCGCCAGCAGTTGGACAGGGGGCGCAGTCACCGGGGAGCTGTTTTTT
TRBV6-6	TRBJ2-7	TRBD2	NA	CASRHQRGGAYEQYF	TGTGCCAGCAGACACCAGCGGGGGGGGGCCTACGAGCAGTACTTC
TRBV3-1/TRBV3-2	TRBJ1-1	NA	few	CASSRRLGGSMNTEAFF	TGTGCCAGCAGCCGTCGTCTGGGGGGGAGCATGAACACTGAAGCTTTCTTT
TRBV18	TRBJ1-3	TRBD1	NA	CASSPIGTGQRNTIYF	TGTGCCAGCTCACCGATAGGGACAGGGCAACGAAACACCATATATTTT
TRBV5-1	TRBJ2-5	TRBD2	NA	CASRGGGGYQETQYF	TGCGCCAGCAGGGGTGGCGGGGGATACCAAGAGACCCAGTACTTC
TRBV19	TRBJ1-1	TRBD1	NA	CASTEGQGRRTFF	TGTGCCAGTACCGAAGGACAGGGGAGGAGAACTTTCTTT
TRBV3-1/TRBV3-2	TRBJ1-4	NA	NA	CATGRGYNEKLFF	TGTGCCACCGGACGTGGATATAATGAAAAACTGTTTTTT
TRBV7-2	TRBJ2-7	TRBD1	NA	CASSGGQGLGQYF	TGTGCCAGCAGCGGGGGACAGGGACTTGGGCAGTACTTC
TRBV19	TRBJ1-5	NA	NA	CACAVLDQPQHF	TGTGCCTGTGCCGTACTGGATCAGCCCCAGCATTTT
TRBV7-2	TRBJ2-3	TRBD2	NA	CASSLLPSGGTDTQYF	TGTGCCAGCAGCTTACTTCCTAGCGGGGGGACAGATACGCAGTATTTT
TRBV5-4	TRBJ2-3	NA	NA	CASSFPDSDTQYF	TGTGCCAGCAGCTTTCCTGACTCAGATACGCAGTATTTT
TRBV28	TRBJ1-2	NA	NA	CASSLANYGYTF	TGTGCCAGCAGTTTGGCCAACTATGGCTACACCTTC
TRBV7-7	TRBJ2-1	NA	NA	CASSQALGGYNEQFF	TGTGCCAGCAGCCAGGCTTTGGGCGGCTACAATGAGCAGTTCTTC
TRBV24-1	TRBJ1-1	NA	once	CATSDWGNTEAFF	TGTGCCACCAGTGATTGGGGGAACACTGAAGCTTTCTTT
TRBV6-5	TRBJ1-2	NA	NA	CASSYGVGIYGYTF	TGTGCCAGCAGTTACGGAGTAGGAATCTATGGCTACACCTTC
TRBV19	TRBJ1-1	TRBD1	once	CASSPRDRKNTEAFF	TGTGCCAGTAGTCCTAGGGACAGGAAGAACACTGAAGCTTTCTTT
TRBV7-6	TRBJ1-4	NA	NA	CASSLRVGQLFF	TGTGCCAGCAGCCTAAGGGTCGGGCAACTGTTTTTT
TRBV21-1	TRBJ1-2	NA	NA	CASSKALATGSYYGYTF	TGTGCCAGCAGCAAAGCGTTAGCGACAGGGTCCTACTATGGCTACACCTTC
TRBV18	TRBJ2-2	NA	NA	CASSISVGAPANTGELFF	TGTGCCAGCTCCATTAGCGTTGGGGCACCCGCGAACACCGGGGAGCTGTTTTTT
TRBV6-5	TRBJ2-5	NA	NA	CASNRVGGETQYF	TGTGCCAGCAACCGTGTGGGGGGTGAGACCCAGTACTTC
TRBV2	TRBJ1-6	NA	NA	CASRRGQPNSPLHF	TGTGCCAGCAGACGCGGACAGCCAAATTCACCCCTCCACTTT
TRBV27	TRBJ1-5	NA	NA	CASRRWGTNQPQHF	TGTGCCAGCAGACGATGGGGAACTAATCAGCCCCAGCATTTT
TRBV7-2	TRBJ1-5	NA	NA	CASKEGSGNQPQHF	TGTGCCAGCAAAGAGGGATCCGGCAATCAGCCCCAGCATTTT
TRBV2	TRBJ2-7	NA	NA	CASSEDEYEQYF	TGTGCCAGCAGTGAGGACGAATACGAGCAGTACTTC
TRBV25-1	TRBJ1-1	NA	NA	CASSPPGLSGEAFF	TGTGCCAGCAGTCCTCCTGGGTTGTCAGGCGAAGCTTTCTTT
TRBV12-3/TRBV12-4	TRBJ1-4	NA	NA	CASGGVWGEKLFF	TGTGCCAGCGGCGGGGTTTGGGGGGAAAAACTGTTTTTT
TRBV27	TRBJ2-3	NA	NA	CASSFSLAWDTQYF	TGTGCCAGCAGTTTTTCACTAGCTTGGGATACGCAGTATTTT
TRBV6-1	TRBJ1-5	NA	once	CASSETRGNQPQHF	TGTGCCAGCAGTGAGACTCGGGGGAATCAGCCCCAGCATTTT
TRBV5-6	TRBJ1-1	TRBD1	NA	CASSRGQGTEAFF	TGTGCCAGCAGTAGGGGACAGGGCACTGAAGCTTTCTTT
TRBV6-5	TRBJ1-2	TRBD1	NA	CASSYTLGQENYGYTF	TGTGCCAGCAGTTACACCTTGGGACAGGAGAACTATGGCTACACCTTC
TRBV27	TRBJ2-5	NA	NA	CASSFGGTQYF	TGTGCCAGCAGTTTTGGCGGGACCCAGTACTTC
TRBV10-2	TRBJ1-2	NA	NA	CASSDPQLGESGYTF	TGCGCCAGCAGTGACCCCCAATTAGGAGAGTCTGGCTACACCTTC
TRBV6-2/TRBV6-3	TRBJ1-5	NA	NA	CASSYAAYSSNQPQHF	TGTGCCAGCAGTTACGCCGCCTATTCTAGCAATCAGCCCCAGCATTTT
TRBV11-2	TRBJ1-3	NA	NA	CASSLTVAGTFSGNTIYF	TGTGCCAGCAGCTTAACTGTTGCGGGAACCTTCTCTGGAAACACCATATATTTT
TRBV18	TRBJ2-6	TRBD1	NA	CASSLLLHVPGQGTYSGANVLTF	TGTGCCAGCTCCCTTTTACTACACGTCCCGGGACAGGGGACCTACTCTGGGGCCAACGTCCTGACTTTC
TRBV6-5	TRBJ2-7	NA	NA	CASSYSSDPPSYEQYF	TGTGCCAGCAGTTACTCGTCCGATCCACCCTCCTACGAGCAGTACTTC
TRBV7-2	TRBJ2-7	TRBD2	NA	CASSISGAAYEQYF	TGTGCCAGCAGCATTAGCGGGGCCGCCTACGAGCAGTACTTC
TRBV19	TRBJ1-2	NA	few	CASSIGAGSLGYTF	TGTGCCAGTAGTATAGGCGCAGGGTCTCTTGGCTACACCTTC